This is a list of T cell receptor beta chains from one sample in a study of T-cell reconstitution after alpha-beta-depleted transplantation in children. TCRdb re-called the PCR reads with MiXCR, one entry per CDR3 protein. This table has around 680,000 distinct CDR3 sequences, 16% appearing once. The sequenced sample was PBMCs from the stem cell graft donor, obtained from the stem cell graft. The receptors were sampled from a human donor who donated a stem cell graft to a child with acute myeloid leukemia. Each CDR3 is given with its conserved first and last residue.

CDR3 protein	V gene	J gene
CASSLDDSRLETQYF	TRBV7-2	TRBJ2-5
CASSFADRAHYEQYF	TRBV12-3/TRBV12-4	TRBJ2-7
CASSLGQGGNTEAFF	TRBV7-2	TRBJ1-1
CASGPGAGPSNEQFF	TRBV5-1	TRBJ2-1
CASRDRGSETQYF	TRBV28	TRBJ2-5
CASNHWTSGRYNEQFF	TRBV7-2	TRBJ2-1
CASSPNGGAINEQFF	TRBV7-7	TRBJ2-1
CSVEEGGLYGYTF	TRBV29-1	TRBJ1-2
CASSPDQGQEIRYEQYF	TRBV5-1	TRBJ2-7
CATSRGLLDGGTEAFF	TRBV15	TRBJ1-1
CASSGHAEAFF	TRBV25-1	TRBJ1-1
CSARSVLSRDTEAFF	TRBV20-1	TRBJ1-1
CRAAGRESTDTQYF	TRBV20-1	TRBJ2-3
CASSLPGQAATNEKLFF	TRBV5-1	TRBJ1-4
CASSPLLPTEAFF	TRBV12-3/TRBV12-4	TRBJ1-1
CATSDPTADDFGYGYTF	TRBV24-1	TRBJ1-2
CAISEYSAGGPDTQYF	TRBV10-3	TRBJ2-3
CASSLVSSPPGTEAFF	TRBV7-3	TRBJ1-1
CASSPRGPNTGELFF	TRBV18	TRBJ2-2
CASSLQGRQPQHF	TRBV7-9	TRBJ1-5
CASMGQGFPETQYF	TRBV25-1	TRBJ2-5
CASSPRQGTAPPYEQYF	TRBV25-1	TRBJ2-7
CASRPSPGPTGANVLTF	TRBV27	TRBJ2-6
CSATPWEGGSPLHF	TRBV20-1	TRBJ1-6
CASTLTGGSYEQYF	TRBV6-1	TRBJ2-7
CSVDRGDTDTQYF	TRBV29-1	TRBJ2-3